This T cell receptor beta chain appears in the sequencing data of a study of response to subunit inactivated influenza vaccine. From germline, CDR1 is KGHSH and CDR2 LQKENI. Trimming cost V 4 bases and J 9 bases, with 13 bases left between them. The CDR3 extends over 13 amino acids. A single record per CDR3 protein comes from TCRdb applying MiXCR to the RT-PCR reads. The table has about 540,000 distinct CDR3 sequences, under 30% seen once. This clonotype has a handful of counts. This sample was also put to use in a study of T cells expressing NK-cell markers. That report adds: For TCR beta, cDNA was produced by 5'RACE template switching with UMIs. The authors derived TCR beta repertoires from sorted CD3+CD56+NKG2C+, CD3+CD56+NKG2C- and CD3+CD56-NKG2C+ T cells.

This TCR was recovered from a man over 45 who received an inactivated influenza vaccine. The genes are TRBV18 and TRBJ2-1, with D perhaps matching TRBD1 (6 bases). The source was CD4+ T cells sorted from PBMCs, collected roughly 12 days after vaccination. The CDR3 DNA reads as TGTGCCAGCTCACGCAGGGGAGAGGCTGAGCAGTTCTTC. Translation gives CASSRRGEAEQFF.